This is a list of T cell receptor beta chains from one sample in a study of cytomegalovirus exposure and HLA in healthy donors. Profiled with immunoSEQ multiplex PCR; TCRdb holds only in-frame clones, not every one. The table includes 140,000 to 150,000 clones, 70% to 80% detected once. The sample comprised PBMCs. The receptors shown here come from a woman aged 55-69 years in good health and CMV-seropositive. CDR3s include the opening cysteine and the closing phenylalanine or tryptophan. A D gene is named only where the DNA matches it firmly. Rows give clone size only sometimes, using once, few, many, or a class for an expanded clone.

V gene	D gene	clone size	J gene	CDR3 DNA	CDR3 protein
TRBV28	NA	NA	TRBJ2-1	TGTGCCAGCCGGTTAGATAGCTACAATGAGCAGTTCTTC	CASRLDSYNEQFF
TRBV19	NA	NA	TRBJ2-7	TGTGCCAGTAGTATACCCCACTACGAGCAGTACTTC	CASSIPHYEQYF
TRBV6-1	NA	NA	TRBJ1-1	TGTGCCAGCAGTGAATTCGAAGACAGCATCACTGAAGCTTTCTTT	CASSEFEDSITEAFF
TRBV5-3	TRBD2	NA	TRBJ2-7	TGTGCCAGATCTAAAGGGGCTAGCGGATCCTACGAGCAGTACTTC	CARSKGASGSYEQYF
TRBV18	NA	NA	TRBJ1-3	TGTGCCAGCTCACCCCGTACCGGGACATCCTTCTCTGGAAACACCATATATTTT	CASSPRTGTSFSGNTIYF
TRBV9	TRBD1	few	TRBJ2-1	TGTGCCAGCAGCGACCGGACAGGGAAGGCCAATGAGCAGTTCTTC	CASSDRTGKANEQFF
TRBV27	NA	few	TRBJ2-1	TGTGCCAGCAGTTTGGCGGCCGGGGGTTTGGGCAATGAGCAGTTCTTC	CASSLAAGGLGNEQFF
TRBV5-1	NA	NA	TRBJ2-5	TGCGCCAGCAGCTTGGACGGAGTACAAGAGACCCAGTACTTC	CASSLDGVQETQYF
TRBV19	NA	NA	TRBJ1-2	TGTGCCAGTAGTAAGAAGGGGTCATCGGGCTACACCTTC	CASSKKGSSGYTF
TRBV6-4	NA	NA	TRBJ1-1	TGTGCCAGCAGTGTAGGGGCGCCAGGGAACACTGAAGCTTTCTTT	CASSVGAPGNTEAFF
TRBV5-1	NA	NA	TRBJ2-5	TGCGCCAGCAGCTCACGCGGGACAGCCCAAGAGACCCAGTACTTC	CASSSRGTAQETQYF
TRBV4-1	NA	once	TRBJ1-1	TGCGCCAGCAGCCGCGATGAAGCTTTCTTT	CASSRDEAFF
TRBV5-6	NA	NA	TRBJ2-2	TGTGCCAGCAGCCATGGCGGGGTACTGGGCACCGGGGAGCTGTTTTTT	CASSHGGVLGTGELFF
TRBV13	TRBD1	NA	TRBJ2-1	TGTGCCAGCAGCGAAGAGGGACAGAGCTACAATGAGCAGTTCTTC	CASSEEGQSYNEQFF
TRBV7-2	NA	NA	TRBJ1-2	TGTGCCAGCAGCAACCGACAGTCCTATGGCTACACCTTC	CASSNRQSYGYTF
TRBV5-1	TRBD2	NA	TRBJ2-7	TGCGCCAGCAGCTTGGGACTAGCGGGAGGCGAGCAGTACTTC	CASSLGLAGGEQYF
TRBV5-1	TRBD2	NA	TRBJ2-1	TGCGCCAGCAGCGCCCCCGGGACTAGCGTATCCTACAATGAGCAGTTCTTC	CASSAPGTSVSYNEQFF
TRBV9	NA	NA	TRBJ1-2	TGTGCCAGCAGCGTAACGGGCTATGGCTACACCTTC	CASSVTGYGYTF
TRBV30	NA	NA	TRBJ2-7	TGTGCCTGGAGTGCACCGGGTCGGACCTACGAGCAGTACTTC	CAWSAPGRTYEQYF
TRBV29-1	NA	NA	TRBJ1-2	TGCAGCGTCTCCCCGAACTCTCTGGATGGCTACACCTTC	CSVSPNSLDGYTF
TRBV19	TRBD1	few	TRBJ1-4	TGTGCCAGTAGCCCATACAGGGGAACTAATGAAAAACTGTTTTTT	CASSPYRGTNEKLFF
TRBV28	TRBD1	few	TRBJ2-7	TGTGCCAGCACAGCAGGGGGCAGTAATAGGGTCTACGAGCAGTACTTC	CASTAGGSNRVYEQYF
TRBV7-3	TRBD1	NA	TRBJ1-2	TGTGCCAGCAGCTCGCAGGGGGCAGGGGATGGCTACACCTTC	CASSSQGAGDGYTF
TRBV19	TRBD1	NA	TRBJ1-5	TGTGCCACCAGGACAGGGCTTAGCAATCAGCCCCAGCATTTT	CATRTGLSNQPQHF
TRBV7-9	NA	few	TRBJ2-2	TGTGCCAGCAGCCGAGGCACCGGGGAGCTGTTTTTT	CASSRGTGELFF
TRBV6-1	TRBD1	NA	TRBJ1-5	TGTGCCAGCAGTGAAGCATTGCCAGGGGGTCAGCCCCAGCATTTT	CASSEALPGGQPQHF
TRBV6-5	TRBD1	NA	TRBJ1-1	TGTGCCAGCGGAAGGACAGGGGGCTTCGGTGAAGCTTTCTTT	CASGRTGGFGEAFF
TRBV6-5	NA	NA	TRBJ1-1	TGTGCCAGCGGCAGGGGCGGCACTGAAGCTTTCTTT	CASGRGGTEAFF
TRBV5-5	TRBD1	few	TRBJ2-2	TGTGCCAGCAGCTTAGGGTCAGGGGGAGAAATCGCCGGGGAGCTGTTTTTT	CASSLGSGGEIAGELFF
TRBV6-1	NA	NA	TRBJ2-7	TGTGCCAGCAGTGAAACCACAGGGATCCTCTACGAGCAGTACTTC	CASSETTGILYEQYF
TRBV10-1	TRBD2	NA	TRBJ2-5	TGCGCCAGCAGTGAGGGGCCGGGGACTAGCGGACAAGAGACCCAGTACTTC	CASSEGPGTSGQETQYF
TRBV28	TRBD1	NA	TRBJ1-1	TGTGCCAGCAGTTTAGGGGGGACAGGGAACACTGAAGCTTTCTTT	CASSLGGTGNTEAFF
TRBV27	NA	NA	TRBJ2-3	TGTGCCAGCAGTTTATCCTGGCTAGCTCGCACAGATACGCAGTATTTT	CASSLSWLARTDTQYF
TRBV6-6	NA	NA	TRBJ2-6	TGTGCCAGCAGTTACTCCGTGGCCTCTGGGGCCAACGTCCTGACTTTC	CASSYSVASGANVLTF